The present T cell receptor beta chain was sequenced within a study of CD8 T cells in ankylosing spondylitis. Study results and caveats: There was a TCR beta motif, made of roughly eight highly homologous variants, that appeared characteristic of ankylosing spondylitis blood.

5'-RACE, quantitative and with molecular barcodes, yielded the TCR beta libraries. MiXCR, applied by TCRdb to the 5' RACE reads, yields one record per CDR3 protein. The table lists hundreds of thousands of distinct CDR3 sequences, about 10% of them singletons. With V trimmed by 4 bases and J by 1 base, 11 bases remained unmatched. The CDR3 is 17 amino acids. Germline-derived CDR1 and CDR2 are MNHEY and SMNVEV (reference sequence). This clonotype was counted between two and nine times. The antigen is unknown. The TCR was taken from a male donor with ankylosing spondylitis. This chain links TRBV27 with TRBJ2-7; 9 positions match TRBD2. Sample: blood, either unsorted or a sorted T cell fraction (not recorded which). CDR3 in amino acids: CASSYLPGTSKSYEQYF. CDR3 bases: TGTGCCAGCAGTTATCTCCCCGGGACTAGCAAATCCTACGAGCAGTACTTC.